The 30 T cell receptor beta chains given below trace back to one sample, sequenced in a study of T cells in narcolepsy (dated by TCRdb to 2017 to 2018). Receptor amplification or capture employed the immunoSEQ multiplex PCR assay. The clones in this table, taken by TCRdb from immuneACCESS, are in-frame only. Not every clone is retained; where verified, under half of the shortfall comes from an unresolved V gene, and the cause of the rest is unknown. This sample holds about 25,000 clones; 84% were observed only once. 1.3% of the sample goes to the ten largest clones. The specimen was CD45RA- memory CD4+ T cells from PBMCs. The cell subset or site label for this specimen denotes: memory T cells sorted ex vivo from peripheral blood. Receptor source: a human donor with narcolepsy.

The chain has TRBV7-9 and TRBJ2-1; D may be TRBD2 (5 bases). Germline V gene lookup returns CDR1 SEHNR and CDR2 FQNEAQ (reference sequence). CDR3 length: 14 residues. V gave up 3 bases and J gave up 5 bases, with 11 bases separating them. CDR3 sequence reads: CASSFPGLNNEQFF. For the CDR3, the DNA is TGTGCCAGCAGCTTCCCAGGACTGAACAATGAGCAGTTCTTC.

This clone was seen only once. The gene calls are TRBV19 and TRBJ1-1, with no clear D. V lost 7 bases and J 7 bases, leaving 16 bases between the germline ends. CDR1 is LNHDA and CDR2 is SQIVND in the germline V gene (reference sequence). The CDR3 length is 13 residues. The CDR3 sequence is CASTNLADVEAFF. In DNA form, the CDR3 reads TGTGCCAGTACCAATCTCGCGGATGTTGAAGCTTTCTTT.

The chain is built from TRBV5-4 and TRBJ2-3; 9 positions agree with TRBD2. Trimming removed 9 bases from V and 4 bases from J; junction bases left unmatched: 9. The CDR3 runs 14 residues. The germline V gene has CDR1 SGHNT and CDR2 YYREEE (reference sequence). This chain's CDR3 is CATTVAGVPDTQYF. CDR3 bases: TGTGCCACTACTGTAGCGGGAGTACCAGATACGCAGTATTTT.

V gene TRBV25-1 combines with J gene TRBJ1-2, with unresolved D. Per germline, CDR1 MGHDK and CDR2 SYGVNS. The CDR3 spans 13 residues. Trimming took 0 bases from V and 4 from J, leaving 6 bases between them. Here the CDR3 reads CASSEYSSYGYTF. The DNA for the CDR3 is TGTGCCAGCAGTGAATACAGCTCCTATGGCTACACCTTC.

This chain connects TRBV16 to TRBJ2-5; D might be TRBD1 (6 bases). The ends were cut back, 6 bases at V and 9 bases at J, with 20 bases in the middle. The CDR3 extends over 14 amino acids. Per the germline V gene, CDR1 is KGHSY and CDR2 is FQNENV. The CDR3 DNA is TGTGCCAGCAGTCCGACGGACACAGGGAGCGCCCAGTACTTC. Translating gives CASSPTDTGSAQYF. Supplemented by reference TRBV16 and TRBJ2-5, the full variable domain reads GEEVAQTPKHLVRGEGQKAKLYCAPIKGHSYVFWYQQVLKNEFKFLISFQNENVFDETGMPKERFSAKCLPNSPCSLEIQATKLEDSAVYFCASSPTDTGSAQYFGPGTRLLVL.

This chain joins TRBV14 and TRBJ1-1; D unclear. This CDR3 has 13 amino acids. The germline gives CDR1 SGHDN, CDR2 FVKESK. V was shortened by 4 bases and J by 11 bases, with 17 bases between the two germline ends. CDR3 in amino acids: CASSPFPVTAAFF. The CDR3, as DNA: TGTGCCAGCAGCCCCTTCCCGGTCACAGCGGCTTTCTTT.

This sequence joins TRBV6-5 and TRBJ2-2; D is uncertain. CDR1 and CDR2 from the germline V gene are MNHEY and SVGAGI. The ends were cut back, 10 bases at V and 5 bases at J, with 14 bases in the middle. CDR3 size: 13 residues. CDR3 amino acids: CATTRESTGELFF. In DNA form, the CDR3 reads TGTGCCACCACCAGAGAGTCGACCGGGGAGCTGTTTTTT.

The rearrangement joins TRBV19 to TRBJ1-5; 9 bases match TRBD1. Germline values: CDR1 LNHDA, CDR2 SQIVND (reference sequence). The CDR3 runs 15 residues. J lost 5 bases, V lost 3 bases, and 5 bases had no gene match. This CDR3 reads CASSIYRGRDQPQHF. The CDR3 DNA sequence: TGTGCCAGTAGTATCTACAGGGGGCGCGATCAGCCCCAGCATTTT.

This clone was detected only once. This chain joins TRBV18 and TRBJ2-1, with TRBD2 matching over 10 bases. Germline V lookup: CDR1 KGHSH, CDR2 LQKENI. V lost 2 bases and J lost 9; bases outside the gene matches: 10. The CDR3 totals 16 residues. CDR3 region: CASSPTGTSVSREQFF. DNA of the CDR3: TGTGCCAGCTCACCAACCGGGACTAGCGTTTCGCGTGAGCAGTTCTTC.

The genes are TRBV29-1 and TRBJ1-3; unclear D gene. Germline assignment: CDR1 SQVTM and CDR2 ANQGSEA. V gave up 3 bases and J gave up 3 bases, with 3 bases separating them. CDR3 length equals 11 residues. In DNA, the CDR3 is TGCAGCGTTGATGATGGAAACACCATATATTTT. It codes for CSVDDGNTIYF. The full variable domain, in which reference TRBV29-1 and TRBJ1-3 provide the parts outside the CDR3, is SAVISQKPSRDICQRGTSLTIQCQVDSQVTMMFWYRQQPGQSLTLIATANQGSEATYESGFVIDKFPISRPNLTFSTLTVSNMSPEDSSIYLCSVDDGNTIYFGEGSWLTVV.

J is TRBJ2-1 and V is TRBV11-2; D not certain. V was trimmed by 1 base and J by 4 bases, leaving 20 bases between them. The CDR3 totals 18 residues. The V gene's germline CDR1 is SGHAT and CDR2 FQNNGV. The CDR3 region is CASSLVRSLGYVYNEQFF. In DNA form, the CDR3 reads TGTGCCAGCAGCTTAGTCCGAAGTTTGGGGTACGTATACAATGAGCAGTTCTTC.

The rearrangement links TRBV4-3 to TRBJ2-3; 11 bases align to TRBD2. This CDR3 contains 17 residues. The V segment lost 4 bases and the J segment 0 bases; nucleotides outside the gene matches: 6. From germline, CDR1 is LGHNA and CDR2 YSLEER. CDR3 DNA: TGCGCCAGCAGCCCTGGGACTAGCGGCACTAGCACAGATACGCAGTATTTT. Amino acids: CASSPGTSGTSTDTQYF.

Only one count was recorded for this clone. The chain joins TRBV6-5 to TRBJ1-3, with D unresolved. V shed 7 bases and J shed 0 bases, with 13 bases lying between them. The CDR3 contains 15 residues. CDR1 MNHEY and CDR2 SVGAGI come from the germline V gene. The CDR3 sequence is CASTLTANSGNTIYF. In DNA form, the CDR3 reads TGTGCCAGCACCCTGACTGCAAACTCTGGAAACACCATATATTTT.

The chain is built from TRBV4-2 and TRBJ2-7; D possibly corresponds to TRBD1 (6 bases). V was pared by 2 bases and J by 4 bases, with 9 bases between. The CDR3 has 13 residues. The germline V gene encodes CDR1 LGHNA and CDR2 YNFKEQ. This CDR3 reads CASSQPRGYEQYF. The CDR3 DNA reads as TGTGCCAGCAGCCAACCCAGGGGTTACGAGCAGTACTTC.

The V call is TRBV9, the J call TRBJ2-3; D ambiguous. Trimming left V 0 bases short and J 1 base short, with 9 bases between. This CDR3 is built from 15 residues. Germline V gives CDR1 SGDLS, CDR2 YYNGEE. CDR3 residues: CASSVEGSRTDTQYF. DNA for the CDR3: TGTGCCAGCAGCGTAGAGGGTAGCCGCACAGATACGCAGTATTTT.

This chain uses TRBV28 with TRBJ2-3; 7 bases fit TRBD2. CDR3 length: 16 amino acids. Germline lookup yields CDR1 MDHEN and CDR2 SYDVKM. V lost 1 base and J lost 3; bases outside the gene matches: 7. The chain's CDR3 is CASSLYGAGTTDTQYF. The CDR3 bases are TGTGCCAGCAGTTTATACGGAGCGGGGACTACAGATACGCAGTATTTT.

The chain uses TRBV29-1 and TRBJ2-5; the D gene is possibly TRBD1 (6 bases). The CDR3 spans 13 residues. The germline gives CDR1 SQVTM, CDR2 ANQGSEA. The V and J ends lost 1 base and 4 bases respectively, with 10 bases between them. CDR3: CSVEGGPRETQYF. In DNA, the CDR3 is TGCAGCGTTGAAGGGGGGCCCCGAGAGACCCAGTACTTC.

The chain combines TRBV6-5 with TRBJ2-3; no clear D gene. The CDR3 sequence is 14 residues long. Looked up from germline, CDR1 is MNHEY and CDR2 is SVGAGI. Between the trimmed V and J ends, which lost 9 bases and 0 bases, there was a span of 13 bases. As DNA, the CDR3 is TGTGCCAGTCATCCACTGCCTAGCACAGATACGCAGTATTTT. It encodes CASHPLPSTDTQYF.

The chain employs TRBV10-3 and TRBJ2-7, with D perhaps assigned TRBD1 or TRBD2 (5 bases each). The CDR3 is 15 residues long. Germline CDR1 and CDR2: ENHRY and SYGVKD. The V gene lost 7 bases and the J gene lost 3 bases, with 19 bases spanning the gap. The CDR3 loop reads CAITPGPPRNYEQYF. CDR3 bases: TGTGCCATCACGCCGGGACCCCCTAGAAACTACGAGCAGTACTTC.

In this sample, this clone turned up a few times. Other DNA sequences from this sample encode an identical CDR3 as well. The rearrangement joins TRBV9 to TRBJ2-7; possible D gene TRBD2, 6 bases. This CDR3 region has 14 residues. Trimming cost V 2 bases and J 4 bases, with 13 bases left between them. Germline CDR1 and CDR2: SGDLS and YYNGEE. The CDR3 DNA follows: TGTGCCAGCAGCGTCTCAAGCGGAGGGTACGAGCAGTACTTC. This encodes CASSVSSGGYEQYF.

V is TRBV5-4 and J is TRBJ2-1, with D perhaps matching TRBD2 (6 bases). Germline V lookup: CDR1 SGHNT, CDR2 YYREEE (reference sequence). This CDR3 has 14 amino acids. V lost 5 bases to trimming and J lost 0 bases, with 9 bases between them. The CDR3 nucleotides read TGTGCCAGCAGGTCGGGACTCTCCTACAATGAGCAGTTCTTC. This sequence encodes CASRSGLSYNEQFF.

The chain joins TRBV5-8 to TRBJ2-3; unclear D gene. The V gene lost 1 base and the J gene lost 0 bases, with 3 bases spanning the gap. The CDR3 is 13 residues long. Per germline, CDR1 SGHTS and CDR2 YDEGEE. The CDR3 nucleotides are TGTGCCAGCAGCTTGACTAGCACAGATACGCAGTATTTT. Amino acid sequence: CASSLTSTDTQYF.

The chain recombines TRBV6-1 with TRBJ2-1; TRBD1 is a possible D gene (5 bases). Trimming shortened V by 6 bases and J by 6 bases, and 15 bases separated the two germline ends. CDR1 and CDR2 from the germline V gene are MNHNS and SASEGT. The CDR3 has 14 residues. The CDR3 here is CASSPGDRGNEQFF. CDR3 in DNA: TGTGCCAGCAGCCCGGGTGATAGGGGCAATGAGCAGTTCTTC.

CDR3 region: CASSVEGQTLTGELFF. DNA of the CDR3: TGTGCCAGCAGCGTAGAGGGACAGACACTTACCGGGGAGCTGTTTTTT. This rearrangement joins TRBV9 to TRBJ2-2; TRBD1 matches 7 bases. Germline trimming cut 0 bases from V and 5 bases from J; bases unmatched to any gene: 7. The CDR3 extends over 16 amino acids. CDR1 SGDLS and CDR2 YYNGEE come from the germline V gene.

The chain joins TRBV5-1 to TRBJ2-1; no reliable D call. From germline, CDR1 is SGHRS and CDR2 YFSETQ. The CDR3 consists of 13 residues. Deletions cut 0 bases from V and 5 bases from J, with 6 bases between. CDR3 region: CASSLDRNNEQFF. In DNA, the CDR3 is TGCGCCAGCAGCTTGGACAGAAACAATGAGCAGTTCTTC. Full variable domain (missing parts from reference TRBV5-1 and TRBJ2-1): KAGVTQTPRYLIKTRGQQVTLSCSPISGHRSVSWYQQTPGQGLQFLFEYFSETQRNKGNFPGRFSGRQFSNSRSEMNVSTLELGDSALYLCASSLDRNNEQFFGPGTRLTVL.

The chain links TRBV4-1 to TRBJ2-3; 10 positions match TRBD2. Germline V lookup: CDR1 MGHRA, CDR2 YSYEKL. The V and J ends lost 1 base and 9 bases, in that order; junction bases with no gene match: 7. This CDR3 is 15 amino acids long. CDR3 protein: CASSQAGTSAPTQYF. The CDR3 DNA reads as TGCGCCAGCAGCCAAGCCGGGACTAGCGCGCCGACGCAGTATTTT.

This rearrangement joins TRBV9 to TRBJ2-5; D is uncertain. The V end lost 1 base, the J end lost 5 bases, and 12 bases lay between the germline ends. CDR1 is SGDLS and CDR2 is YYNGEE in the germline V gene. This CDR3 is 14 amino acids long. The CDR3 is CASSVTGSGETQYF. The CDR3 DNA sequence: TGTGCCAGCAGCGTAACCGGGTCCGGGGAGACCCAGTACTTC.

The chain employs TRBV4-1 and TRBJ2-4, with D tentatively TRBD1 (6 bases). Germline CDR1 is MGHRA and CDR2 is YSYEKL. CDR3 length: 18 residues. Trimming removed 0 bases from V and 1 base from J, with 16 bases in between. CDR3: CASSQENRALGAKNIQYF. CDR3 bases: TGCGCCAGCAGCCAAGAGAACAGGGCTCTTGGCGCCAAAAACATTCAGTACTTC.

Only one count was recorded for this clone. The chain combines TRBV11-1 with TRBJ2-1; TRBD1 matches 8 bases. Unmatched junction bases numbered 8, after V lost 8 bases and J lost 8 bases. The germline CDR1 and CDR2 sequences are SGHAT and FQDESV (reference sequence). This CDR3 contains 13 residues. In DNA, the CDR3 is TGTGCCAGCCTTGGACAGGGAGGAGATGAGCAGTTCTTC. This codes for CASLGQGGDEQFF.

Judged by abundance, this clone is medium-sized. CDR3 coding DNA: TGTGCCACTACAAGGGGACAGGGGAATGTCTACACCTTC. Translation gives CATTRGQGNVYTF. The chain carries TRBV19 and TRBJ1-2; TRBD1 matches at 10 bases. Germline lookup yields CDR1 LNHDA and CDR2 SQIVND (reference sequence). The V segment lost 10 bases and the J segment 10 bases; nucleotides outside the gene matches: 12. The CDR3 has 13 residues.